This T cell receptor beta chain was sequenced in a study of siplizumab effects on memory and regulatory T cells (dated by TCRdb to the late 2010s). In the study overall: Across several responder-stimulator pairs, paired mixed lymphocyte reactions were conducted with siplizumab at approximately 1 ug/mL and without drug. The effect of the anti-CD2 antibody siplizumab on alloreactive T-cell subsets was examined in allogeneic mixed lymphocyte reactions constructed from human PBMCs.

The investigation overall reported the following: Whether proliferating Tregs from siplizumab cultures actually had suppressive function was not functionally confirmed. Sequences below about 10^-5 frequency were poorly captured, so only a minor fraction of alloreactive clones could be mapped to unstimulated subsets. Siplizumab significantly reduced the cumulative frequency of alloreactive sequences traceable to unstimulated CD4+ memory T cells. Compared with memory T cells, unstimulated naive T cells appeared more diverse, and naive cells seemed to make a substantial contribution to the alloresponse. A naive or memory phenotype could not be assigned to roughly 75-97% of proliferating CD4+ or CD8+ clones. Of the alloreactive CD4+ clones that could be mapped, the Treg-derived share averaged about 67% with siplizumab compared with around 27% in control reactions.

Libraries were made using the immunoSEQ multiplex PCR assay. Roughly 10^5 TCR templates per sample were assayed on the deep sequencing platform. Genomic DNA extracted from sorted T cells was the material used for TCRbeta CDR3 sequencing. For the original study's pipeline: The R programming language was used for clonal analysis of the TCRbeta CDR3 data. Comparing unstimulated samples against CFSE-low samples taken after the reaction was how alloreactive CD4+ and CD8+ clones were defined. By matching sequences to the repertoires of sorted unstimulated Treg and non-Treg cells, each alloreactive CD4+ clone was assigned a regulatory or non-regulatory origin. What TCRdb holds here is the immuneACCESS table cut down to in-frame rearrangements. Part of the clones is not present; checked against another copy, under half of the missing clones reflect an unresolved V gene, and the others are unexplained. V, J and clone size reflect that table, while D and trimming were determined from the DNA. This sample is represented by approximately 20,000 clones; roughly 40% of them were singletons. Clones ranked in the top ten supply about 6.1% of the sample.

From the germline V gene, CDR1 is MNHEY and CDR2 is SVGAGI. The trim is 1 base for V and 10 bases for J, with a gap of 11 bases between the germline ends. The CDR3 covers 13 residues, taking in both the cysteine and the phenylalanine. Only CDR3 DNA is held: 39 bases, read in frame from base 1. As to this clone: This clone's antigen is unknown. Per-base qualities were not stored, and no clone one base away is much larger.

Mixed lymphocyte reaction cells were cocultured at 37°C for around 6 days. Responder PBMCs were labelled with CFSE and stimulator PBMCs with Violet Dye, then combined at a 1:1 ratio. Sorted unstimulated T cells and proliferating T cells recovered from mixed lymphocyte reactions were subjected to TCRbeta CDR3 sequencing. Fresh whole blood from some ten HLA-typed healthy donors was used as the source from which PBMCs were isolated. For TCR sequencing, responder T cells that had proliferated and were CFSE-low were FACS-sorted once the mixed lymphocyte reaction was over. This receptor chain uses TRBV6-5 and TRBJ2-1; the D gene is perhaps TRBD2, from 7 matching bases. Sequencing input: CFSE-low (dividing) CD4+ T cells sorted from an allogeneic mixed lymphocyte reaction. This clonotype was sampled from a human donor in good health; the cells came from an allogeneic mixed lymphocyte reaction. Some clones in this sample may be carry-over from other donors' samples. At the DNA level, the sequence is TGTGCCAGCAGTTACTGGGGGGGGACAGAGCAGTTCTTC. It translates as CASSYWGGTEQFF.